This T cell receptor beta chain derives from a study of shared clonotypes between healthy human individuals. Generated by immunoSEQ multiplex PCR, the TCRdb table keeps only in-frame clones and is missing some. This sample yields about 1.5 million clones, of which roughly 97% are seen a single time; 1.2% belongs to the top ten. On this clone itself: What it binds is not known. Other DNA variants within this sample encode the same CDR3.

Study results and limitations: Limited genetic and exposure-history diversity came from having few donors. The naive CD4 repertoires of a few donors were compared, and approximately 4.5% of clonotypes were shared.

Naive CD4+ cells were CD45RA-selected; the remaining cells were memory. The TCR sequence derives from a man younger than 45 in good health. The sequencing sample was made of naive CD4+ T cells sorted from blood. Subset specified: CD45RA+ positively selected.

CDR3 in DNA: TGCGCCAGCAGCTTGGCCCAGGGGGCCTACAATGAGCAGTTCTTC. Protein sequence: CASSLAQGAYNEQFF. V gene TRBV5-1 combines with J gene TRBJ2-1; 7 nucleotides match TRBD1. Germline V gene lookup returns CDR1 SGHRS and CDR2 YFSETQ. The CDR3 runs to 15 residues. The V and J ends lost 0 bases and 2 bases, in that order; junction bases with no gene match: 2.